This is a list of T cell receptor beta chains from one sample in a study of T cells in localized non-small cell lung cancer. Generated by immunoSEQ multiplex PCR, the TCRdb table keeps only in-frame clones and is missing some. The table shows approximately 22,000 clones, with about 90% occurring only once. The sequencing here drew on peripheral blood, taken before any cancer treatment. These receptors were taken from a male donor aged 60 or over with stage I squamous cell lung carcinoma. Both conserved end residues are part of each CDR3. The D gene is left open where the match is weak. Clone size, where shown, is once, few, many, or a class for clones that have expanded.

v_gene: TRBV4-1; d_gene: NA; abundance: NA; j_gene: TRBJ1-6; CDR3nt: TGCGCCAGCAGCCAAGATCCAGGGGCCTATAATTCACCCCTCCACTTT; CDR3aa: CASSQDPGAYNSPLHF
v_gene: TRBV19; d_gene: NA; abundance: NA; j_gene: TRBJ1-1; CDR3nt: TGTGCCAGCTCTCTAAACAGGGCTAGCACTGAAGCTTTCTTT; CDR3aa: CASSLNRASTEAFF
v_gene: TRBV19; d_gene: TRBD1; abundance: NA; j_gene: TRBJ2-6; CDR3nt: TGTGCCACCACCAGGGAAGGGGGCGGTGGGGCCAACGTCCTGACTTTC; CDR3aa: CATTREGGGGANVLTF
v_gene: TRBV5-5; d_gene: NA; abundance: NA; j_gene: TRBJ1-1; CDR3nt: TGTGCCAGCAGTTACGACTTGGGGAACACTGAAGCTTTCTTT; CDR3aa: CASSYDLGNTEAFF
v_gene: TRBV29-1; d_gene: TRBD1; abundance: once; j_gene: TRBJ1-2; CDR3nt: TGCAGCGTTCGCGGGACAGTTAACTATGGCTACACCTTC; CDR3aa: CSVRGTVNYGYTF
v_gene: TRBV27; d_gene: NA; abundance: few; j_gene: TRBJ1-1; CDR3nt: TGTGCCAGCAGTTTATCGGCGGGGTTGACTGAAGCTTTCTTT; CDR3aa: CASSLSAGLTEAFF
v_gene: TRBV5-1; d_gene: NA; abundance: NA; j_gene: TRBJ2-6; CDR3nt: TGCGCCACCGGAATAGGGGCTGGGGCCAACGTCCTGACTTTC; CDR3aa: CATGIGAGANVLTF
v_gene: TRBV7-8; d_gene: TRBD1; abundance: few; j_gene: TRBJ1-1; CDR3nt: TGTGCCAGCAGGAAAACAGGGGTTGGGACTGAAGCTTTCTTT; CDR3aa: CASRKTGVGTEAFF
v_gene: TRBV5-1; d_gene: TRBD1; abundance: NA; j_gene: TRBJ2-7; CDR3nt: TGCGCCAGCCGCCCAGCACAGGGGGGCTACGAGCAGTACTTC; CDR3aa: CASRPAQGGYEQYF
v_gene: TRBV29-1; d_gene: NA; abundance: NA; j_gene: TRBJ2-6; CDR3nt: TGCAGCGTTAGCTCTGGGGCCAACGTCCTGACTTTC; CDR3aa: CSVSSGANVLTF
v_gene: TRBV6-4; d_gene: NA; abundance: NA; j_gene: TRBJ2-1; CDR3nt: TGTGCCAGCAGAGCCAGGGCCTTCTACAATGAGCAGTTCTTC; CDR3aa: CASRARAFYNEQFF
v_gene: TRBV30; d_gene: TRBD1; abundance: NA; j_gene: TRBJ1-1; CDR3nt: TGTGCCTGGAGCCCACAGGGGGCTGAAGCTTTCTTT; CDR3aa: CAWSPQGAEAFF
v_gene: TRBV7-8; d_gene: NA; abundance: few; j_gene: TRBJ1-1; CDR3nt: TGTGCCAGCAGCTTACTTTGGGGGAACACTGAAGCTTTCTTT; CDR3aa: CASSLLWGNTEAFF
v_gene: TRBV18; d_gene: TRBD1; abundance: NA; j_gene: TRBJ1-1; CDR3nt: TGTGCCAGCTCACCAGGACAGGCTTGGACCACTGAAGCTTTCTTT; CDR3aa: CASSPGQAWTTEAFF
v_gene: TRBV4-3; d_gene: NA; abundance: NA; j_gene: TRBJ1-1; CDR3nt: TGCGCCAGCAGCCAAGACAGGGGTCCGAACACTGAAGCTTTCTTT; CDR3aa: CASSQDRGPNTEAFF
v_gene: TRBV28; d_gene: TRBD2; abundance: once; j_gene: TRBJ2-7; CDR3nt: TGTGCCAGCAGTACCCCCGCTGGACTAGCCCCCTACGAGCAGTACTTC; CDR3aa: CASSTPAGLAPYEQYF
v_gene: TRBV6-5; d_gene: NA; abundance: NA; j_gene: TRBJ1-3; CDR3nt: TGTGCCAGCAGTTCCACAGGAAACACCATATATTTT; CDR3aa: CASSSTGNTIYF